A single sample is the source of the 10 T cell receptor beta chains below, sequenced in a study of T cells in Graves' hyperthyroidism and ophthalmopathy. TCR beta CDR3 region amplification was performed from RNA transcripts. A first-round RT-PCR of the TCR CDR3 used the HTBI primer set. Each CDR3 protein is one row after TCRdb ran MiXCR on the multiplex PCR reads. The data hold hundreds of thousands of distinct CDR3 sequences, with 13% to 15% observed a single time. The specimen was blood. The receptors were sampled from a woman between 18 and 30 years old with Graves' hyperthyroidism.

This clonotype was counted a few times. The chain carries TRBV7-9 and TRBJ1-1; 8 bases line up with TRBD1. Germline trimming cut 2 bases from V and 10 bases from J; bases unmatched to any gene: 3. CDR1 and CDR2 from the germline V gene are SEHNR and FQNEAQ (reference sequence). The CDR3 consists of 12 residues. CDR3 nucleotides: TGTGCCAGCAGCTTACTAGGACAGGGAGCTTTCTTT. It is translated as CASSLLGQGAFF.

There are many counts of this clonotype. The chain has TRBV19 and TRBJ2-6; tentative D call: TRBD1 (5 bases). The V gene lost 5 bases and the J gene lost 2 bases, with 10 bases spanning the gap. The germline gives CDR1 LNHDA, CDR2 SQIVND (reference sequence). CDR3 size: 15 residues. The CDR3 DNA reads as TGTGCCAGTAGTGCCGCCAGGGCTGGGGCCAACGTCCTGACTTTC. Protein: CASSAARAGANVLTF.

The chain links TRBV5-5 to TRBJ1-1, with D possibly being TRBD1 (5 bases). Per germline, CDR1 SGHKS and CDR2 YYEKEE (reference sequence). The ends were cut back, 7 bases at V and 11 bases at J, with 21 bases in the middle. The CDR3 sequence is 13 residues long. This CDR3 is CASRMGTVGTAFF. Written as DNA, the CDR3 is TGTGCCAGCCGTATGGGTACAGTGGGGACGGCTTTCTTT.

This clonotype was seen ten or more times. The CDR3 bases are TGTGCCAGCAGTCGACGGGACAGCACATCATATGGCTACACCTTC. This codes for CASSRRDSTSYGYTF. The J gene is TRBJ1-2, the V gene TRBV27, with 7 bases fitting TRBD1. The CDR3 is made up of 15 amino acids. The germline gives CDR1 MNHEY, CDR2 SMNVEV (reference sequence). V lost 5 bases and J lost 5; bases outside the gene matches: 11.

This clonotype was observed many times. This sequence joins TRBV30 and TRBJ2-5; D unresolved. Germline V gene lookup returns CDR1 GTSNPN and CDR2 SVGIG (reference sequence). The ends were cut back, 6 bases at V and 4 bases at J, with 12 bases in the middle. This CDR3 region has 12 residues. The CDR3 coding sequence is TGTGCCTGTAGCACGTCGGGAGAGACCCAGTACTTC. Translation gives CACSTSGETQYF.

Many counts were recorded for this clonotype. This chain connects TRBV2 to TRBJ2-5; 13 nucleotides line up with TRBD2. Germline assignment: CDR1 SNHLY and CDR2 FYNNEI. The V segment lost 7 bases and the J segment 5 bases; nucleotides outside the gene matches: 7. This CDR3 is built from 15 residues. CDR3 sequence (DNA): TGTGCCAGCATGAGACTAGCGGGAGGAGGGGAGACCCAGTACTTC. It encodes CASMRLAGGGETQYF.

The sample holds many counts of this clonotype. The chain joins TRBV7-2 to TRBJ1-4; D gene uncertain. Per germline, CDR1 SGHTA and CDR2 FQGNSA. This CDR3 region has 15 residues. Trimming removed 5 bases from V and 8 bases from J, with 18 bases in between. CDR3 sequence (DNA): TGTGCCAGCAGCCCCGGACGGGTAGGACTGGAAAAACTGTTTTTT. Amino acids: CASSPGRVGLEKLFF.

This chain uses TRBV6-5 with TRBJ1-2; 8 nucleotides line up with TRBD1. Looked up from germline, CDR1 is MNHEY and CDR2 is SVGAGI. Trimming at V came to 4 bases and at J to 2 bases, leaving 6 bases not matched to a gene. The CDR3 is 15 residues long. The CDR3 region has the DNA TGTGCCAGCAGTTCGCAGGGGGCGGGGAACTATGGCTACACCTTC. Protein product: CASSSQGAGNYGYTF.

The CDR3 sequence: CASGVPTNEKLFF. The CDR3 bases are TGTGCCAGCGGGGTTCCAACTAATGAAAAACTGTTTTTT. The chain has TRBV7-9 and TRBJ1-4; D ambiguous. Germline V gene sequence: CDR1 SEHNR, CDR2 FQNEAQ (reference sequence). The CDR3 sequence is 13 residues long. The ends were cut back, 8 bases at V and 0 bases at J, with 7 bases in the middle.

The CDR3 DNA reads TGTGCCAGCTCACCCCGACAGGGGATAATGCGCGAGCAGTACTTC. Its protein product is CASSPRQGIMREQYF. The V gene is TRBV18, the J gene TRBJ2-7; 8 bases map to TRBD1. Germline CDR1 KGHSH, CDR2 LQKENI. Unmatched junction bases numbered 10, after V lost 3 bases and J lost 6 bases. This CDR3 has 15 residues.